This T cell receptor (beta chain) was sequenced for a study of cytotoxic CD8 clonotypes in ibrutinib-treated CLL. Using immunoSEQ multiplex PCR, the repertoire was profiled, and TCRdb retains in-frame clones only, with some absent. The table lists some 130,000 clones, more than 85% of them singletons, with 10% to 13% in the top ten. Trimming cost V 4 bases and J 6 bases, with 12 bases left between them. Germline loops: CDR1 SNHLY, CDR2 FYNNEI. The CDR3 is 14 amino acids. The V and J genes are TRBV2 and TRBJ1-4; the D gene is possibly TRBD1 (5 bases). This specimen was PBMCs, taken after 12 months of ibrutinib treatment. The source of this sequence is a human donor with chronic lymphocytic leukemia. The CDR3 spells CASSASTDYEKLFF. The CDR3 DNA sequence: TGTGCCAGCAGTGCCTCGACAGATTATGAAAAACTGTTTTTT.